This T cell receptor beta chain was captured by sequencing in a study of read filtering for tumor transcriptome and immune sequencing. In its sample, this clonotype was seen many times. The CDR3 sequence is 20 residues long. The germline V gene has CDR1 SEHNR and CDR2 FQNEAQ (reference sequence). V shed 5 bases and J 4 bases; nucleotides not matched to a gene: 23. From 300 to 450 ng of RNA, a library with molecular barcoded alpha/delta and beta/gamma adaptors was made. TCRdb fed the reads into MiXCR, producing one record per CDR3 protein. This sample has 35,000 to 50,000 distinct CDR3 sequences, with 20% found just once.

Sequencing input: a population of CD138-negative cells sorted from bone marrow. The source of this sequence is a donor over 35 with multiple myeloma. This sequence joins TRBV7-9 and TRBJ2-1; TRBD2 aligns across 7 bases. The CDR3 coding sequence is TGTGCCAGCAGCCAAGGGTCTAGCGGTAGTGCCCAATGGGGTTACAATGAGCAGTTCTTC. Protein sequence: CASSQGSSGSAQWGYNEQFF.